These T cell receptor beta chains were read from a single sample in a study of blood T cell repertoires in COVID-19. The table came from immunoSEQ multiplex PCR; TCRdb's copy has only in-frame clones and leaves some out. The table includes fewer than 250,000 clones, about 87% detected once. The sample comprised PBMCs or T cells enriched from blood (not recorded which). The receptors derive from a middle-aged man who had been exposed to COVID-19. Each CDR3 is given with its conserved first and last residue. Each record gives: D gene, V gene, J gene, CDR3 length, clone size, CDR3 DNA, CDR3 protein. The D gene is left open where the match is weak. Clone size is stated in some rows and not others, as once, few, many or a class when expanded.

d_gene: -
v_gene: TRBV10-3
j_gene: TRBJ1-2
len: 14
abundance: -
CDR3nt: TGTGCCATCACCGACAGTGCTCTGAACTATGGCTACACCTTC
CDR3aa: CAITDSALNYGYTF

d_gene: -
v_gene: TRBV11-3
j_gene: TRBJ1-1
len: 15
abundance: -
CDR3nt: TGTGCCAGCAGCTTACGGTCAGGGTCAAACACTGAAGCTTTCTTT
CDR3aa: CASSLRSGSNTEAFF

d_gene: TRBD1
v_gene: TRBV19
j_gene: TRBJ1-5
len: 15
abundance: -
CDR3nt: TGTGCCAGTAGAACCCCGACAGGGATGAATCAGCCCCAGCATTTT
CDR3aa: CASRTPTGMNQPQHF

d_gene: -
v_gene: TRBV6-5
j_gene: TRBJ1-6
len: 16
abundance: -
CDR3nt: TGTGCCAGCAGTTTACGGAGTACTAAGGATAATTCACCCCTCCACTTT
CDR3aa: CASSLRSTKDNSPLHF

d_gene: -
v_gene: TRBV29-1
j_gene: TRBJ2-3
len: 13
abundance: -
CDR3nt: TGCAGCGTTCGACATTCCCCGGGGGATACGCAGTATTTT
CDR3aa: CSVRHSPGDTQYF

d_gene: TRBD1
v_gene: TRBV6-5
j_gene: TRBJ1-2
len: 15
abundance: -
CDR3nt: TGTGCCAGCTGCCATTCCGGGACAGGGTTCTATGGCTACACCTTC
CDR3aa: CASCHSGTGFYGYTF

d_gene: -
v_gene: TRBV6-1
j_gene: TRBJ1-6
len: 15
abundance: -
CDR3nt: TGTGCCAGCAGTGAAGCACAGGGCGGGTCTTCACCCCTCCACTTT
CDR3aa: CASSEAQGGSSPLHF

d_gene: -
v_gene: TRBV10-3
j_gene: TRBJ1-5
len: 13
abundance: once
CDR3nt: TGTGCCATCAGAGAACAGGGTGACCAGCCCCAGCATTTT
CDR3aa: CAIREQGDQPQHF

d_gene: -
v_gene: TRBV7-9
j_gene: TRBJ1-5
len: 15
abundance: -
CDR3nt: TGTGCCAGCATGACCCCCGGACAGAGCAATCAGCCCCAGCATTTT
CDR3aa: CASMTPGQSNQPQHF

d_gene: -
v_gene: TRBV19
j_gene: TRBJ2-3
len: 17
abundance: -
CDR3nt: TGTGCCAGTAGTATAGCCCCGGCCGAACCAGGCCCAGATACGCAGTATTTT
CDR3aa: CASSIAPAEPGPDTQYF

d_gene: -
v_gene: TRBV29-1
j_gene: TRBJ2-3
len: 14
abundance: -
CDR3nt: TGCAGCGTTGAAAGGCGGGCCTACACAGATACGCAGTATTTT
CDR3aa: CSVERRAYTDTQYF

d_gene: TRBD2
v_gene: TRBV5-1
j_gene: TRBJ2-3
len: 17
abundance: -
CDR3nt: TGCGCCAGCAGCTCAGGGACTAGCGGGGGGCCTGCCGCAACGCAGTATTTT
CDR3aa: CASSSGTSGGPAATQYF

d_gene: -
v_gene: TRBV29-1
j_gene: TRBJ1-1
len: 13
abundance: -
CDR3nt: TGCAGCGCGACGCGATCCATGAACACTGAAGCTTTCTTT
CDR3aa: CSATRSMNTEAFF

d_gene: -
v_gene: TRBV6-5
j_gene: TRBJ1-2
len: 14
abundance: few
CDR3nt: TGTGCCAGCAGTTTCGACAGGCGCAACTATGGCTACACCTTC
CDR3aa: CASSFDRRNYGYTF